This TCR beta chain was observed in a study of blood T cell repertoires in COVID-19. About the research overall: The samples span acute and convalescent COVID-19 from the United States, Italy and Spain.

CDR1 is SQVTM and CDR2 is ANQGSEA in the germline V gene. The CDR3 covers 15 residues. V trimming: 6 bases; J trimming: 4 bases; junction bases outside the gene matches: 9. Data came from immunoSEQ multiplex PCR; TCRdb stores just in-frame clones and leaves some out. There are roughly 110,000 clones in the sample; approximately 80% occur only once, and about 6.3% lies in the top ten. The specimen was peripheral blood. This clonotype originated in a man older than 75 with COVID-19, enrolled during active disease. The chain carries TRBV29-1 and TRBJ1-3, with 10 nucleotides matching TRBD1. The CDR3 DNA reads as TGCAGCGTCCATCTGGGACAGGGGAACGGAAACACCATATATTTT. It specifies CSVHLGQGNGNTIYF.